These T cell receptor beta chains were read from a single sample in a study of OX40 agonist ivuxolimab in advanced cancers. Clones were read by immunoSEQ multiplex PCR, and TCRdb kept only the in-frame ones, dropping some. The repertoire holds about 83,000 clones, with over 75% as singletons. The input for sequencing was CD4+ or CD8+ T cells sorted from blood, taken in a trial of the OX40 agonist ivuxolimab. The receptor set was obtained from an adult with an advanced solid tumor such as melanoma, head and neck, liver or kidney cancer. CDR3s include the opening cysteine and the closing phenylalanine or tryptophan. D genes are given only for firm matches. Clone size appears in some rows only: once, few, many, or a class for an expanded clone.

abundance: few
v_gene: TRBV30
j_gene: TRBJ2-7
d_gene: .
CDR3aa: CAWSPDYEQYF
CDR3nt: TGTGCCTGGAGTCCCGACTACGAGCAGTACTTC

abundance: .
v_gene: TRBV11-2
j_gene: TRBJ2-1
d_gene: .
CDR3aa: CASSLDNGSDNEQFF
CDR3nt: TGTGCCAGCAGCTTAGATAACGGGAGCGACAATGAGCAGTTCTTC

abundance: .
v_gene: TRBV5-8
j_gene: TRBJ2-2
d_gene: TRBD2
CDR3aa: CASSFAGTSGAAMGELFF
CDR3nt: TGTGCCAGCAGCTTCGCCGGGACTAGCGGGGCGGCCATGGGGGAGCTGTTTTTT

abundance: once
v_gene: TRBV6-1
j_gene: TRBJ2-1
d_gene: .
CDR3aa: CASSERGHNEQFF
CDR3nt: TGTGCCAGCAGTGAAAGAGGGCACAATGAGCAGTTCTTC

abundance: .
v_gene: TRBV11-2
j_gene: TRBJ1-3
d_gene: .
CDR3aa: CASSLGRVSGNTIYF
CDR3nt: TGTGCCAGCAGCTTAGGCAGGGTATCCGGAAACACCATATATTTT

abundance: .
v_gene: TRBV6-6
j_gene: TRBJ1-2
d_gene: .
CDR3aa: CASSEDGRGYGYTF
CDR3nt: TGTGCCAGCTCGGAAGATGGCAGGGGCTATGGCTACACCTTC

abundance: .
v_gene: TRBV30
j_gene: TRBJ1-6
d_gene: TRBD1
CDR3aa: CAWAPGQGFNNSPLHF
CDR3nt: TGTGCCTGGGCTCCGGGACAGGGGTTTAATAATTCACCCCTCCACTTT

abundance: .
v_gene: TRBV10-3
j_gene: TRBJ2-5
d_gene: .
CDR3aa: CATAQGGETQYF
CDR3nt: TGTGCCACAGCCCAGGGGGGAGAGACCCAGTACTTC

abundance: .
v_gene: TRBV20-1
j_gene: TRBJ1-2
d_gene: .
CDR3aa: CSAGVGGGYTF
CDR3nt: TGCAGTGCAGGGGTGGGTGGAGGCTACACCTTC

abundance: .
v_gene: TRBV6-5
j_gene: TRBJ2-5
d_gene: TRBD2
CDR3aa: CASTLAGGETQYF
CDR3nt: TGTGCCAGCACCCTAGCGGGGGGAGAGACCCAGTACTTC